The 22 T cell receptor beta chains below all came from one sample that was sequenced in a study of early T cells in non-severe SARS-CoV-2 infection. Each CDR3 protein is one row after TCRdb ran MiXCR on the 5' RACE reads. The sample lists approximately 50,000 distinct CDR3 sequences, roughly 8.2% occurring once. Input material: whole blood. These receptors all stem from an adult who was a healthcare worker with PCR-confirmed SARS-CoV-2 infection or an uninfected control (not recorded which).

This clonotype was seen a few times. This chain connects TRBV15 to TRBJ2-1; 7 nucleotides agree with TRBD2. CDR3 length equals 15 residues. Trimming cost V 4 bases and J 1 base; bases outside gene matches: 4. Looked up from germline, CDR1 is LNHNV and CDR2 is YYDKDF (reference sequence). CDR3 DNA: TGTGCCACCAGCATCGGGGGGAGTTCCTACAATGAGCAGTTCTTC. Protein: CATSIGGSSYNEQFF.

The chain couples TRBV5-1 to TRBJ2-7; D might be TRBD2 (5 bases). Trimming cost V 2 bases and J 3 bases, with 9 bases left between them. Germline loops: CDR1 SGHRS, CDR2 YFSETQ. The CDR3 has 13 amino acids. CDR3 loop: CASSFPGNYEQYF. The CDR3 nucleotides read TGCGCCAGCAGCTTCCCGGGAAACTACGAGCAGTACTTC.

This chain uses TRBV14 with TRBJ2-7, with 10 bases lining up with TRBD2. Looked up from germline, CDR1 is SGHDN and CDR2 is FVKESK. J lost 5 bases, V lost 7 bases, and 5 bases had no gene match. The CDR3 runs 13 residues. In nucleotides, the CDR3 is TGTGCCAGCACTCTAGCGGGAGTGGACGAGCAGTACTTC. This gives the protein CASTLAGVDEQYF. The full variable domain, completed using reference TRBV14 and TRBJ2-7, is EAGVTQFPSHSVIEKGQTVTLRCDPISGHDNLYWYRRVMGKEIKFLLHFVKESKQDESGMPNNRFLAERTGGTYSTLKVQPAELEDSGVYFCASTLAGVDEQYFGPGTRLTVT.

This clonotype has ten or more counts. The CDR3 sequence is CASSPPGVQKFGELFF. CDR3 DNA: TGTGCCAGCAGCCCTCCAGGGGTACAAAAGTTCGGGGAGCTGTTTTTT. The chain links TRBV9 to TRBJ2-2, with D perhaps TRBD1 (6 bases). This CDR3 contains 16 residues. The germline V and J ends were trimmed by 4 bases and 7 bases, with 20 bases remaining between them. CDR1 is SGDLS and CDR2 is YYNGEE in the germline V gene.

The rearrangement links TRBV5-6 to TRBJ2-1; TRBD2 is a possible D gene (6 bases). From germline, CDR1 is SGHDT and CDR2 YYEEEE. The CDR3 consists of 12 residues. V gave up 4 bases and J gave up 9 bases, with 11 bases separating them. The CDR3 is CASSRTTGEQFF. Here the CDR3 DNA reads TGTGCCAGCAGCCGGACTACGGGTGAGCAGTTCTTC.

This clonotype appeared many times. V usage is TRBV12-5 and J usage is TRBJ2-2, with 12 bases identical to TRBD2. The CDR3 runs to 17 residues. J gave up 10 bases and V 4 bases, and 13 bases lay outside the gene matches. Germline-derived CDR1 and CDR2 are LGHNT and FRNRAP. DNA of the CDR3: TGTGCTAGTGGTTCCGACTCACTAGCGGGAGGATTTGTGGAGCTGTTTTTT. Translated: CASGSDSLAGGFVELFF.

This clonotype was seen many times. The V gene is TRBV9, the J gene TRBJ2-7, with unresolved D. V was pared by 0 bases and J by 7 bases, with 11 bases between. Germline V CDR1 and CDR2: SGDLS, YYNGEE. CDR3 length: 13 residues. The CDR3 is CASSVAPLGEQYF. The CDR3, as DNA: TGTGCCAGCAGCGTAGCCCCCCTGGGAGAGCAGTACTTC.

The sample holds a few counts of this clonotype. This rearrangement joins TRBV12-3 or TRBV12-4 to TRBJ2-1; no definite D call. The CDR3 runs to 14 residues. Deletions cut 3 bases from V and 7 bases from J, with 13 bases between. CDR3 residues: CASSFSGSLNEQFF. The CDR3 coding sequence is TGTGCCAGCAGTTTCTCTGGTAGCTTAAATGAGCAGTTCTTC.

Only a few counts were recorded for this clonotype. The J gene is TRBJ2-1, the V gene TRBV10-3; 7 bases line up with TRBD1. This CDR3 region has 14 residues. V dropped 0 bases and J dropped 9; count of bases not matched to a gene: 5. Germline-derived CDR1 and CDR2 are ENHRY and SYGVKD. The CDR3 here is CAISESTGSPEQFF. CDR3 nucleotide sequence: TGTGCCATCAGTGAGTCGACAGGGAGTCCTGAGCAGTTCTTC.

This clonotype was seen a handful of times. The V and J genes are TRBV5-1 and TRBJ2-5, with TRBD2 matching over 14 bases. Germline CDR1 and CDR2: SGHRS and YFSETQ. This CDR3 comprises 15 residues. V was clipped by 4 bases and J by 4 bases; unmatched bases: 3. CDR3 nucleotide sequence: TGCGCCAGCAGCACGGGACTAGCGGGAGCAGAGACCCAGTACTTC. This sequence encodes CASSTGLAGAETQYF.

This clonotype was found a few times. V gene TRBV28 combines with J gene TRBJ2-1; D is undetermined. V was pared by 1 base and J by 6 bases, with 10 bases between. Germline V CDR1 and CDR2: MDHEN, SYDVKM. This CDR3 is 14 amino acids long. The CDR3 is CASSLFLLPNEQFF. In DNA, the CDR3 is TGTGCCAGCAGTTTATTCCTCCTCCCCAATGAGCAGTTCTTC.

This clonotype showed up many times. The genes are TRBV6-5 and TRBJ2-3; 10 bases align to TRBD2. J gave up 5 bases and V 3 bases, and 5 bases lay outside the gene matches. The CDR3 spans 15 residues. Germline V CDR1 and CDR2: MNHEY, SVGAGI. In DNA, the CDR3 is TGTGCCAGCAGTTATCTAGCGGGGGCGCTAGATACGCAGTATTTT. Translating gives CASSYLAGALDTQYF.

This rearrangement joins TRBV21-1 to TRBJ1-5; the D call TRBD1 from the table was never checked on the DNA. TRBV21-1 is a pseudogene. The CDR3 has 17 residues. CDR3 nucleotide sequence: TGTGCCAGCAGCAAAGCGCTTTCAGGGACGGTTTATCAGCCCCAGCATTTT. Amino acid sequence: CASSKALSGTVYQPQHF.

The chain combines TRBV6-5 with TRBJ2-1; 8 positions match TRBD2. Trimming at V came to 6 bases and at J to 0 bases, leaving 4 bases not matched to a gene. The CDR3 length is 15 residues. Germline V gene data show CDR1 as MNHEY and CDR2 as SVGAGI. CDR3 loop: CASRPGTSSYNEQFF. In DNA form, the CDR3 reads TGTGCCAGCAGACCCGGGACTAGCTCCTACAATGAGCAGTTCTTC.

This clonotype was seen more than once but under ten times. This chain uses TRBV6-5 with TRBJ2-7, with 8 bases lining up with TRBD1. Germline CDR1 and CDR2: MNHEY and SVGAGI. CDR3 length equals 15 residues. The junction had 8 bases not matched to a gene; V was cut back by 2 bases and J by 5 bases. CDR3 sequence: CASSYTGQGGDEQYF. CDR3 nucleotide sequence: TGTGCCAGCAGTTACACCGGACAGGGTGGCGACGAGCAGTACTTC.

There are a few counts of this clonotype. Here the CDR3 omits its conserved ending phenylalanine or tryptophan, so a read error is the likely source. The DNA is left out, because the CDR3 cannot be placed on it with certainty; the CDR3 is given as TCRdb lists it. The chain couples TRBV6-5 to TRBJ2-3. The CDR3 has 12 residues if both end residues are counted. Germline values: CDR1 MNHEY, CDR2 SVGAGI. CDR3: CASSYSTWDLKK.

This clonotype was detected only a few times. The rearrangement uses TRBV11-3 and TRBJ2-2, with D possibly being TRBD2 (5 bases). Deletions cut 2 bases from V and 5 bases from J, with 15 bases between. Germline assignment: CDR1 SGHNT and CDR2 YENEEA. CDR3 length: 16 residues. The CDR3 is CASSLIGASGTGELFF. CDR3 DNA: TGTGCCAGCAGCTTAATCGGTGCGTCGGGGACCGGGGAGCTGTTTTTT. Supplemented by reference TRBV11-3 and TRBJ2-2, the full variable domain reads EAGVVQSPRYKIIEKKQPVAFWCNPISGHNTLYWYLQNLGQGPELLIRYENEEAVDDSQLPKDRFSAERLKGVDSTLKIQPAELGDSAVYLCASSLIGASGTGELFFGEGSRLTVL.

The gene calls are TRBV2 and TRBJ2-2; TRBD2 agrees at 12 bases. Trimming took 5 bases from V and 5 from J; bases not matched to a gene: 3. The CDR3 covers 15 residues. Germline lookup yields CDR1 SNHLY and CDR2 FYNNEI. The CDR3 protein is CASSLAGGPTGELFF. The CDR3 bases are TGTGCCAGCAGTCTAGCGGGGGGGCCTACCGGGGAGCTGTTTTTT.

This clonotype was seen a few times. V and J are TRBV3-1 and TRBJ2-2; no clear D. Per the germline V gene, CDR1 is LGHDT and CDR2 is YNNKEL (reference sequence). The CDR3 sequence is 13 residues long. Trimming removed 1 base from V and 6 bases from J, with 6 bases in between. The CDR3: CASSQGLAGELFF. The CDR3 DNA reads as TGTGCCAGCAGCCAAGGCTTAGCCGGGGAGCTGTTTTTT. Complete variable domain (other parts from reference TRBV3-1 and TRBJ2-2): DTAVSQTPKYLVTQMGNDKSIKCEQNLGHDTMYWYKQDSKKFLKIMFSYNNKELIINETVPNRFSPKSPDKAHLNLHINSLELGDSAVYFCASSQGLAGELFFGEGSRLTVL.

V gene TRBV4-1 combines with J gene TRBJ2-6, with D possibly being TRBD1 (5 bases). CDR3 length: 19 amino acids. Germline V gene sequence: CDR1 MGHRA, CDR2 YSYEKL. V shed 4 bases and J shed 0 bases, with 19 bases lying between them. CDR3 DNA: TGCGCCAGCAGCCCCTATTCGACAGACGTAAGCTCTGGGGCCAACGTCCTGACTTTC. It translates to CASSPYSTDVSSGANVLTF.

This clonotype was seen a few times. At one end the junction does not follow the germline gene, possibly because of a read error. The chain's CDR3 is CASSIRRGQWDTEAFF. CDR3 in DNA: TGTGCCAGTAGTATCCGCAGGGGGCAATGGGACACTGAAGCCTTCTTT. This chain joins TRBV19 and TRBJ1-1; 8 nucleotides align to TRBD1. CDR3 length: 16 amino acids. Germline V CDR1 and CDR2: LNHDA, SQIVND (reference sequence).

This rearrangement joins TRBV7-9 to TRBJ2-7, with 7 bases identical to TRBD2. The germline gives CDR1 SEHNR, CDR2 FQNEAQ (reference sequence). V shed 3 bases and J 7 bases; nucleotides not matched to a gene: 6. The CDR3 sequence is 13 residues long. CDR3 protein: CASSFAGVREQYF. DNA for the CDR3: TGTGCCAGCAGCTTCGCGGGAGTACGGGAGCAGTACTTC.